The rows below give T cell receptor beta chains drawn from one sample of a study of blood T cell repertoires in COVID-19. Profiled with immunoSEQ multiplex PCR; TCRdb holds only in-frame clones, not every one. The table records approximately 20,000 clones, around 83% of them present only once. Sequencing was carried out using peripheral blood. Source of these receptors: a human donor with active COVID-19. The donor label of this sample is uncertain. Each CDR3 is given with its conserved first and last residue. A D gene is named only where the DNA matches it firmly. A row's size may be missing; if present it is once, few, many or a size class.

CDR3 length: 15; J gene: TRBJ2-3; V gene: TRBV9; clone size: once; D gene: NA; CDR3 DNA: TGTGCCAGCAGCGTAGTCAGCGGAATCACAGATACGCAGTATTTT; CDR3 protein: CASSVVSGITDTQYF
CDR3 length: 14; J gene: TRBJ1-1; V gene: TRBV7-2; clone size: NA; D gene: TRBD1; CDR3 DNA: TGTGCCAGCACCAGACAGGGGCTGAACACTGAAGCTTTCTTT; CDR3 protein: CASTRQGLNTEAFF
CDR3 length: 13; J gene: TRBJ2-7; V gene: TRBV29-1; clone size: NA; D gene: NA; CDR3 DNA: TGCAGCGTCCGCCTTGGCAGTCGCTACGAGCAGTACTTC; CDR3 protein: CSVRLGSRYEQYF
CDR3 length: 19; J gene: TRBJ2-1; V gene: TRBV7-6; clone size: NA; D gene: TRBD1; CDR3 DNA: TGTGCCAGCAGCGTCTCCGGGACAGGGGATTTGAGCTCCTACAATGAGCAGTTCTTC; CDR3 protein: CASSVSGTGDLSSYNEQFF
CDR3 length: 12; J gene: TRBJ2-7; V gene: TRBV11-3; clone size: NA; D gene: NA; CDR3 DNA: TGTGCCAGCAGCCCCGGGGGTTACGAGCAGTACTTC; CDR3 protein: CASSPGGYEQYF
CDR3 length: 12; J gene: TRBJ1-1; V gene: TRBV5-1; clone size: medium-sized; D gene: NA; CDR3 DNA: TGCGCCAGCAGCACCCAGGGCACTGAAGCTTTCTTT; CDR3 protein: CASSTQGTEAFF
CDR3 length: 14; J gene: TRBJ2-7; V gene: TRBV19; clone size: NA; D gene: NA; CDR3 DNA: TGTGCCAGTAGCGTGGGTATAGGGGATCGCAAGCAGTACTTC; CDR3 protein: CASSVGIGDRKQYF
CDR3 length: 11; J gene: TRBJ2-1; V gene: TRBV11-3; clone size: once; D gene: TRBD2; CDR3 DNA: TGTGCCAGCAGCTCTGGGACTATACAGTTCTTC; CDR3 protein: CASSSGTIQFF
CDR3 length: 13; J gene: TRBJ1-4; V gene: TRBV6-5; clone size: NA; D gene: NA; CDR3 DNA: TGTGCCAGCAGAAGTCTAGGGGAAGGGAAACTGTTTTTT; CDR3 protein: CASRSLGEGKLFF
CDR3 length: 18; J gene: TRBJ1-2; V gene: TRBV2; clone size: NA; D gene: TRBD1; CDR3 DNA: TGTGCCAGCAGTGAAGAGGGGGGACAGGGGAGGTTTAGCTATGGCTACACCTTC; CDR3 protein: CASSEEGGQGRFSYGYTF
CDR3 length: 14; J gene: TRBJ2-1; V gene: TRBV6-5; clone size: NA; D gene: NA; CDR3 DNA: TGTGCCAGCAGTTACTCGACTATAGCGGATGAGCAGTTCTTC; CDR3 protein: CASSYSTIADEQFF
CDR3 length: 17; J gene: TRBJ1-2; V gene: TRBV7-9; clone size: once; D gene: NA; CDR3 DNA: TGTGCCAGCAGTCGTCCCGGGGGGCAGGGGTCTGTCTATGGCTACACCTTC; CDR3 protein: CASSRPGGQGSVYGYTF
CDR3 length: 15; J gene: TRBJ2-3; V gene: TRBV3-1/TRBV3-2; clone size: NA; D gene: NA; CDR3 DNA: TGTGCCAGCAGCCCAGGGGAAGGCCGCACAGATACGCAGTATTTT; CDR3 protein: CASSPGEGRTDTQYF
CDR3 length: 14; J gene: TRBJ1-1; V gene: TRBV10-3; clone size: NA; D gene: NA; CDR3 DNA: TGTGCCATCTCCACAGGCGGCCCTGACACTGAAGCTTTCTTT; CDR3 protein: CAISTGGPDTEAFF
CDR3 length: 14; J gene: TRBJ2-5; V gene: TRBV28; clone size: NA; D gene: NA; CDR3 DNA: TGTGCCAGCAGCCTCGACTCCTTTCCAGAGACCCAGTACTTC; CDR3 protein: CASSLDSFPETQYF
CDR3 length: 17; J gene: TRBJ2-1; V gene: TRBV29-1; clone size: NA; D gene: TRBD1; CDR3 DNA: TGCAGCGTTGACCTAACAAACCGGGACAGCGCGTGGGGGGAGCAGTTCTTC; CDR3 protein: CSVDLTNRDSAWGEQFF
CDR3 length: 15; J gene: TRBJ2-7; V gene: TRBV2; clone size: few; D gene: TRBD2; CDR3 DNA: TGTGCCAGCAGTGAGAGGGGACTAGGAACCTACGAGCAGTACTTC; CDR3 protein: CASSERGLGTYEQYF
CDR3 length: 13; J gene: TRBJ2-3; V gene: TRBV2; clone size: NA; D gene: NA; CDR3 DNA: TGTGCCAGCAGTGCGGGTAGCAAGGATACGCAGTATTTT; CDR3 protein: CASSAGSKDTQYF
CDR3 length: 14; J gene: TRBJ1-2; V gene: TRBV6-2/TRBV6-3; clone size: few; D gene: TRBD1; CDR3 DNA: TGTGCCAGCAGTACCAAAGGGACAGTCTATGGCTACACCTTC; CDR3 protein: CASSTKGTVYGYTF
CDR3 length: 14; J gene: TRBJ1-2; V gene: TRBV9; clone size: medium-sized; D gene: NA; CDR3 DNA: TGTGCCAGCAGCGTAGTAAACGGGAACTATGGCTACACCTTC; CDR3 protein: CASSVVNGNYGYTF
CDR3 length: 14; J gene: TRBJ1-2; V gene: TRBV28; clone size: NA; D gene: TRBD1; CDR3 DNA: TGTGCCAGCAGCCGACAGGGGATAAACTATGGCTACACCTTC; CDR3 protein: CASSRQGINYGYTF
CDR3 length: 17; J gene: TRBJ2-7; V gene: TRBV28; clone size: NA; D gene: TRBD1; CDR3 DNA: TGTGCCAGCAGTGGACAGGGGCTAGCGAGATCGATATACGAGCAGTACTTC; CDR3 protein: CASSGQGLARSIYEQYF
CDR3 length: 16; J gene: TRBJ2-5; V gene: TRBV4-1; clone size: few; D gene: TRBD2; CDR3 DNA: TGCGCCAGCAGCCAGGACGTCTCTAGCGGGGAAGAGACCCAGTACTTC; CDR3 protein: CASSQDVSSGEETQYF
CDR3 length: 15; J gene: TRBJ1-2; V gene: TRBV7-8; clone size: NA; D gene: TRBD1; CDR3 DNA: TGTGCCAGCAGCCCACCGTGGGACAGGAACTATGGCTACACCTTC; CDR3 protein: CASSPPWDRNYGYTF
CDR3 length: 19; J gene: TRBJ2-1; V gene: TRBV15; clone size: NA; D gene: NA; CDR3 DNA: TGTGCCACCAGCAGAGCCCCCCGGGGAGCGGCGATCTCCTACAATGAGCAGTTCTTC; CDR3 protein: CATSRAPRGAAISYNEQFF
CDR3 length: 18; J gene: TRBJ2-1; V gene: TRBV7-3; clone size: NA; D gene: TRBD2; CDR3 DNA: TGTGCCAGCCGACCCGGACTAGCGGGGGGGCACTACAATGAGCGGCAGTTCTTC; CDR3 protein: CASRPGLAGGHYNERQFF
CDR3 length: 15; J gene: TRBJ1-5; V gene: TRBV10-2; clone size: NA; D gene: TRBD1; CDR3 DNA: TGCGCCAGCAGTGAGCAGGGGGGCAGCAATCAGCCCCAGCATTTT; CDR3 protein: CASSEQGGSNQPQHF
CDR3 length: 13; J gene: TRBJ1-6; V gene: TRBV7-9; clone size: NA; D gene: NA; CDR3 DNA: TGTGCCAGCAGCTCGTCAGGGTCGGCACCCCTCCACTTT; CDR3 protein: CASSSSGSAPLHF
CDR3 length: 16; J gene: TRBJ1-2; V gene: TRBV27; clone size: NA; D gene: NA; CDR3 DNA: TGTGCCAGCAGTCCTCGGGTTGGGGTAGCGAACTATGGCTACACCTTC; CDR3 protein: CASSPRVGVANYGYTF
CDR3 length: 15; J gene: TRBJ1-5; V gene: TRBV19; clone size: NA; D gene: TRBD1; CDR3 DNA: TGTGCCAGTAGTCGACAGGGAGGAGGCAATCAGCCCCAGCATTTT; CDR3 protein: CASSRQGGGNQPQHF
CDR3 length: 15; J gene: TRBJ2-1; V gene: TRBV10-2; clone size: once; D gene: TRBD1; CDR3 DNA: TGCGCCAGCAGTGATGGGGACAGCGTTTGGGATGAGCAGTTCTTC; CDR3 protein: CASSDGDSVWDEQFF
CDR3 length: 13; J gene: TRBJ1-1; V gene: TRBV7-7; clone size: NA; D gene: NA; CDR3 DNA: TGTGCTAGCAGCGTCAGGGAGAACACTGAAGCTTTCTTT; CDR3 protein: CASSVRENTEAFF
CDR3 length: 14; J gene: TRBJ2-1; V gene: TRBV5-1; clone size: NA; D gene: TRBD2; CDR3 DNA: TGCGCCAGCCTAGGGATAGCGGGAGGCTATGAGCAGTTCTTC; CDR3 protein: CASLGIAGGYEQFF
CDR3 length: 12; J gene: TRBJ2-3; V gene: TRBV5-4; clone size: NA; D gene: NA; CDR3 DNA: TGTGCAGAAGGCAGGGGAACAGATACGCAGTATTTT; CDR3 protein: CAEGRGTDTQYF
CDR3 length: 14; J gene: TRBJ2-2; V gene: TRBV3-1/TRBV3-2; clone size: NA; D gene: NA; CDR3 DNA: TGTGCCAGCAGCCAAGTGGAGGGGACCGGGGAGCTGTTTTTT; CDR3 protein: CASSQVEGTGELFF
CDR3 length: 15; J gene: TRBJ1-2; V gene: TRBV7-9; clone size: once; D gene: NA; CDR3 DNA: TGTGCCAGCAGGTCGCCGGGACTCAGGAACTATGGCTACACCTTC; CDR3 protein: CASRSPGLRNYGYTF
CDR3 length: 14; J gene: TRBJ1-5; V gene: TRBV7-9; clone size: NA; D gene: TRBD1; CDR3 DNA: TGTGCCAGCAGCCAAGGGACAGGCAATCAGCCCCAGCATTTT; CDR3 protein: CASSQGTGNQPQHF
CDR3 length: 13; J gene: TRBJ2-7; V gene: TRBV29-1; clone size: NA; D gene: NA; CDR3 DNA: TGCAGCGTCCTAAACGACACAGGGAAAGAGCAGTACTTC; CDR3 protein: CSVLNDTGKEQYF
CDR3 length: 15; J gene: TRBJ2-7; V gene: TRBV27; clone size: NA; D gene: TRBD2; CDR3 DNA: TGTGCCAGCATCCGACTAGCGGGGGCCACCTACGAGCAGTACTTC; CDR3 protein: CASIRLAGATYEQYF
CDR3 length: 16; J gene: TRBJ2-3; V gene: TRBV6-4; clone size: NA; D gene: TRBD2; CDR3 DNA: TGTGCCAGCAGCTTGACTAGCGGTTCTAGCACAGATACGCAGTATTTT; CDR3 protein: CASSLTSGSSTDTQYF
CDR3 length: 16; J gene: TRBJ2-1; V gene: TRBV9; clone size: NA; D gene: TRBD2; CDR3 DNA: TGTGCCAGCAGCGTAGTTGGGCTAGCGGGAGGCAATGAGCAGTTCTTC; CDR3 protein: CASSVVGLAGGNEQFF
CDR3 length: 15; J gene: TRBJ1-4; V gene: TRBV7-9; clone size: NA; D gene: NA; CDR3 DNA: TGTGCCAGCAGCTTAGGTGGGCAGGGAGGTGAAAAACTGTTTTTT; CDR3 protein: CASSLGGQGGEKLFF
CDR3 length: 15; J gene: TRBJ2-1; V gene: TRBV19; clone size: NA; D gene: TRBD2; CDR3 DNA: TGTGCCAGTACGACGGCAGCGGGAGGACTTTTGATGCAGTTCTTC; CDR3 protein: CASTTAAGGLLMQFF
CDR3 length: 16; J gene: TRBJ1-5; V gene: TRBV5-6; clone size: few; D gene: TRBD1; CDR3 DNA: TGTGCCAGCAGCTCGAGCGGACAGGGGGAACGTCAGCCCCAGCATTTT; CDR3 protein: CASSSSGQGERQPQHF
CDR3 length: 19; J gene: TRBJ2-5; V gene: TRBV7-3; clone size: NA; D gene: TRBD1; CDR3 DNA: TGTGCCAGCAGCTCAAAGAAATGGGACAGCAAAAGGGAGCAAGAGACCCAGTACTTC; CDR3 protein: CASSSKKWDSKREQETQYF
CDR3 length: 17; J gene: TRBJ2-5; V gene: TRBV30; clone size: NA; D gene: NA; CDR3 DNA: TGTGCCTGGAGTTTATCGCGGACACCCTCCCCGGGCGAGACCCAGTACTTC; CDR3 protein: CAWSLSRTPSPGETQYF
CDR3 length: 13; J gene: TRBJ2-1; V gene: TRBV6-5; clone size: NA; D gene: TRBD2; CDR3 DNA: TGTGCCAGCAGGCTAGCGGAGCACAATGAGCAGTTCTTC; CDR3 protein: CASRLAEHNEQFF
CDR3 length: 14; J gene: TRBJ1-6; V gene: TRBV7-9; clone size: NA; D gene: NA; CDR3 DNA: TGTGCCAGCGGGAGGGCAGGGTCTGATTCACCCCTCCACTTT; CDR3 protein: CASGRAGSDSPLHF
CDR3 length: 15; J gene: TRBJ2-3; V gene: TRBV7-2; clone size: NA; D gene: NA; CDR3 DNA: TGTGCCAGCAGCTTAGTCGGCCAGGGAACAGATACGCAGTATTTT; CDR3 protein: CASSLVGQGTDTQYF
CDR3 length: 11; J gene: TRBJ1-2; V gene: TRBV12-3/TRBV12-4; clone size: NA; D gene: TRBD1; CDR3 DNA: TGTGCCAGCAGTGACAGGGGTGGCTACACCTTC; CDR3 protein: CASSDRGGYTF
CDR3 length: 20; J gene: TRBJ1-2; V gene: TRBV12-1; clone size: NA; D gene: NA; CDR3 DNA: TGTGCCAGCAATTTACTACTTTTCGGGACAGAGTTTGATACTAACTATGGCTACACCTTC; CDR3 protein: CASNLLLFGTEFDTNYGYTF